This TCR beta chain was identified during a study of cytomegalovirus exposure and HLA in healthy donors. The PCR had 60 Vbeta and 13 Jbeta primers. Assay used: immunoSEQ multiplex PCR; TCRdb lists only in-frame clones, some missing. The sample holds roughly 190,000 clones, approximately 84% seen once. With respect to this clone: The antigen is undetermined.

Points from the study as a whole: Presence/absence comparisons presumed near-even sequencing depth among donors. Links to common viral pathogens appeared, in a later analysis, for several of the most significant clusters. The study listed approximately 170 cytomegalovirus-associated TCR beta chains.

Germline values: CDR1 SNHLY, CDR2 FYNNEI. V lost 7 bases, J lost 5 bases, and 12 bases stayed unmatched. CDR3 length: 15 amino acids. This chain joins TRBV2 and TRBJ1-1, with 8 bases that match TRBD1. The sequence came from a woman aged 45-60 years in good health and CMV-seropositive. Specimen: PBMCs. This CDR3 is CASNPAQGAITEAFF. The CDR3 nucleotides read TGTGCCAGCAATCCCGCGCAGGGGGCAATAACTGAAGCTTTCTTT.